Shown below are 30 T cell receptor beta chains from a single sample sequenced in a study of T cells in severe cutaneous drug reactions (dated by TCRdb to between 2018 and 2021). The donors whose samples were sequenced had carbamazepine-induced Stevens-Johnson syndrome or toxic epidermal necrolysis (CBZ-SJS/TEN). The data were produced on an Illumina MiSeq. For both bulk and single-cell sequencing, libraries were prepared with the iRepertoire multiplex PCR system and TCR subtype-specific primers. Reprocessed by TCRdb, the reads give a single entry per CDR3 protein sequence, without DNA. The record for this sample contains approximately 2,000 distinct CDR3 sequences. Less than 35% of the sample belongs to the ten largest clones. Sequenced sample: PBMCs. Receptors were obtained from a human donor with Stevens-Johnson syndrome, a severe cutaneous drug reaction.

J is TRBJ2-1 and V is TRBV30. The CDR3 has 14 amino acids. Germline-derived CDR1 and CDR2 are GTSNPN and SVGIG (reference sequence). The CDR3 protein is CAWSTGVSYNEQFF.

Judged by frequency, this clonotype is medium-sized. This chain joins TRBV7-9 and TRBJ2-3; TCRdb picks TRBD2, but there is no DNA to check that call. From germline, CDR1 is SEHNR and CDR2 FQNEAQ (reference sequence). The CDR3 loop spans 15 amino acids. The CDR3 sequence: CASSSDETGPDTQYF.

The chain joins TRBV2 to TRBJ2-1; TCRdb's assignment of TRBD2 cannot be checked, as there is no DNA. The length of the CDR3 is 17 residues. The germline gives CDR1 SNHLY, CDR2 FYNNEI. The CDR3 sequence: CASSLIPGLAGETEQFF.

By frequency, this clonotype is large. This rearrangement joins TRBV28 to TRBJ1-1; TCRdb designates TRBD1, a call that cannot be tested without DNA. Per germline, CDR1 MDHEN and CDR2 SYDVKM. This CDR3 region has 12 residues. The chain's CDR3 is CASKDRSTEAFF.

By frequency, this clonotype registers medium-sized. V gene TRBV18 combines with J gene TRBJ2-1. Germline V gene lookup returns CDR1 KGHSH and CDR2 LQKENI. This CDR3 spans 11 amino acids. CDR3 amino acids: CASSPGNEQFF.

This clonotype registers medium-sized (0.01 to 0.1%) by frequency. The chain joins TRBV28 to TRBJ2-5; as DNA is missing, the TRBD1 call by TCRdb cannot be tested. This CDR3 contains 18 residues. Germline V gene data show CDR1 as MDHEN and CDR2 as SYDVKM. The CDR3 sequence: CASSPWPLRQGRKETQYF.

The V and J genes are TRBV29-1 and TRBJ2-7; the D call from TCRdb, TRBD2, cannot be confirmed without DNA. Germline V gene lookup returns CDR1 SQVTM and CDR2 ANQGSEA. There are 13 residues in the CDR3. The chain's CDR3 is CSVVTSGSPEQYF.

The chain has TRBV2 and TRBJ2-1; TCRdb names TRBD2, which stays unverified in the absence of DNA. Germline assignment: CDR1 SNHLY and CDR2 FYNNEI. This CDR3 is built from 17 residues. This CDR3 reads CASSEGTSGRLYNEQFF.

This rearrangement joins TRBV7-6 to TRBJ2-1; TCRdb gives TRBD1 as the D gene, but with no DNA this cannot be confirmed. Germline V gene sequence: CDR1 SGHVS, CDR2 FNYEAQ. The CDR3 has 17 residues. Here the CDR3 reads CASSSVPREGTYNEQFF.

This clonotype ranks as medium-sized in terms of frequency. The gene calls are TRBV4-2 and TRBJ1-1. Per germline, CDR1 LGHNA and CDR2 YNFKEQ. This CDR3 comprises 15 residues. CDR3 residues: CASSQDLMGNTEAFF.

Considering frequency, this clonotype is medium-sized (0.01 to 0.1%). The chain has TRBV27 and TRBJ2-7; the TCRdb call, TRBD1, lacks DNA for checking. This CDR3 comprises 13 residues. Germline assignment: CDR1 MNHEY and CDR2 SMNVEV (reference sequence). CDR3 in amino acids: CASSSETGTEQYF.

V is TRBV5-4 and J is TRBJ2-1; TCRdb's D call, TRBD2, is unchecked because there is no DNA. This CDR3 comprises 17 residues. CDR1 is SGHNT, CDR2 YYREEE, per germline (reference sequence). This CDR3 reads CASRLGGGEGRRNEQFF. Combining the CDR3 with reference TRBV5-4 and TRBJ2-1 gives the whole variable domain ETGVTQSPTHLIKTRGQQVTLRCSSQSGHNTVSWYQQALGQGPQFIFQYYREEENGRGNFPPRFSGLQFPNYSSELNVNALELDDSALYLCASRLGGGEGRRNEQFFGPGTRLTVL.

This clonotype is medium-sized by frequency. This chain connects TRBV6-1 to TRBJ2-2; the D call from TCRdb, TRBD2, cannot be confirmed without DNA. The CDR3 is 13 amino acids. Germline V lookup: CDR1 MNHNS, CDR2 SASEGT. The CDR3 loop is CASRRLATGELFF.

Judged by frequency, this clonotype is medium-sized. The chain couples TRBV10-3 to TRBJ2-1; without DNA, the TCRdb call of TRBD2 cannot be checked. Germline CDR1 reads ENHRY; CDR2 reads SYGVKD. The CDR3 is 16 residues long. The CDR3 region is CAISESLAEGYNEQFF.

This CDR3 reads CSAPMTGGNNQPQHF. The chain employs TRBV20-1 and TRBJ1-5; the D call of TRBD1 rests on TCRdb alone, since no DNA is present to check it. The CDR3 totals 15 residues. In germline, CDR1 is DFQATT, CDR2 SNEGSKA (reference sequence).

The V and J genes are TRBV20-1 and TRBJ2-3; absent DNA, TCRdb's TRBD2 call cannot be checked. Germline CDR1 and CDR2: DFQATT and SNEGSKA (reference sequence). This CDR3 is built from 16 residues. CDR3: CSASSPGTSGTDTQYF.

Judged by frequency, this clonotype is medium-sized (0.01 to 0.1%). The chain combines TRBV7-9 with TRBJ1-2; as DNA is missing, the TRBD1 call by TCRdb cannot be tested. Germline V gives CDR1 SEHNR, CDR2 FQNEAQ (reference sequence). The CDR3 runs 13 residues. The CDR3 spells CASSLDSGYGYTF.

The CDR3 region is CSAFPISAFEQFF. This rearrangement joins TRBV20-1 to TRBJ2-1; there is no DNA to check the TCRdb D call of TRBD2. The germline V gene has CDR1 DFQATT and CDR2 SNEGSKA (reference sequence). CDR3 length: 13 residues.

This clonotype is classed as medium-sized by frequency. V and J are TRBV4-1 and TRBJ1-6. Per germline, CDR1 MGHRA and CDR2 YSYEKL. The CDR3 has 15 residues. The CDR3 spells CASSQGFTVDSPLHF.

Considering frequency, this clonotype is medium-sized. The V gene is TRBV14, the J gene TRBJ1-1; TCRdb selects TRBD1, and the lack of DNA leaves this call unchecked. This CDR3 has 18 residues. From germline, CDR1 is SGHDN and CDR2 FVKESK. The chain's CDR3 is CASSPTPPLIRVSTEAFF. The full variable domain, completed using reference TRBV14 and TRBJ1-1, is EAGVTQFPSHSVIEKGQTVTLRCDPISGHDNLYWYRRVMGKEIKFLLHFVKESKQDESGMPNNRFLAERTGGTYSTLKVQPAELEDSGVYFCASSPTPPLIRVSTEAFFGQGTRLTVV.

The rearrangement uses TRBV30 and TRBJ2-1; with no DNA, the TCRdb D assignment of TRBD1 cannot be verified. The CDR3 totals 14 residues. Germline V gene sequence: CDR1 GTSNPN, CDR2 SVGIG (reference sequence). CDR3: CACPRGRIYNEQFF.

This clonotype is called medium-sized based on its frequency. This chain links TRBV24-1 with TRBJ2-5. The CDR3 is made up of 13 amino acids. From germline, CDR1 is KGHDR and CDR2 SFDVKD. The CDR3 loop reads CATSDFPQETQYF.

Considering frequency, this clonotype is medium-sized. This CDR3 is CASSLGAAPSTNEKLFF. The chain uses TRBV5-8 and TRBJ1-4. CDR1 is SGHTS and CDR2 is YDEGEE in the germline V gene. There are 17 residues in the CDR3.

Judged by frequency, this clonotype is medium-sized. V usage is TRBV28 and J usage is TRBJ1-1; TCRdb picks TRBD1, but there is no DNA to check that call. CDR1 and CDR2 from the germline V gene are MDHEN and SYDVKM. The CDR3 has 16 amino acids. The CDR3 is CASSLWTTGGDTEAFF.

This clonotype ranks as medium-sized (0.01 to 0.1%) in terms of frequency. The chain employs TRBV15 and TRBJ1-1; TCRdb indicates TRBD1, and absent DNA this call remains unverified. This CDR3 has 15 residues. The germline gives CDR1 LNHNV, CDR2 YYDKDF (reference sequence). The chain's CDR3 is CATSRDRQGWTEAFF.

The CDR3 region is CAWSAGFGNEQFF. This chain connects TRBV30 to TRBJ2-1. The CDR3 contains 13 residues. Germline CDR1 is GTSNPN and CDR2 is SVGIG (reference sequence).

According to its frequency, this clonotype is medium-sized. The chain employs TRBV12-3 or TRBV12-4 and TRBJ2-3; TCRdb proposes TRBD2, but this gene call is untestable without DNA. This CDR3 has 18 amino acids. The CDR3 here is CASSFGLAGVKETDTQYF.

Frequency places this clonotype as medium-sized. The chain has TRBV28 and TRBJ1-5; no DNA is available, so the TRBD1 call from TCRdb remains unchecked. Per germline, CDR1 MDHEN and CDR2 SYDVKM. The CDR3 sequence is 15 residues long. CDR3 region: CASTLTRTDYQPQHF.

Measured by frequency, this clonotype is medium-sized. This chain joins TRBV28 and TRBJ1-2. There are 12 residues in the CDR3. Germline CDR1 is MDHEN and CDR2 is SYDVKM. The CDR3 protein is CASSSNRGGYTF.

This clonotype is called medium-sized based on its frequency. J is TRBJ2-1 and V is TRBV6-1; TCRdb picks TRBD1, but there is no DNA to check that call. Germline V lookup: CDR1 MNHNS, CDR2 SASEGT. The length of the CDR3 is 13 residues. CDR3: CASSLQGIDEQFF.